The next 23 T cell receptor beta chains were all read from a single sample in a study of blood T cells in healthy people across ages. A second about 6 to 11 cycle PCR used barcoded and J-beta primers. A single record per CDR3 protein comes from TCRdb applying MiXCR to the 5' RACE reads. The data hold more than 900,000 distinct CDR3 sequences, with under 30% observed a single time. These same records also appear under a second study, on T cells of mothers and their children.

Sequenced: blood. Receptors originate from a girl aged 2 to 10 in good health.

The V call is TRBV7-8, the J call TRBJ1-5; D is ambiguous. The V end was cut by 3 bases, the J end by 4 bases, with 19 bases between. Germline lookup yields CDR1 SGHVS and CDR2 FQNEAQ. This CDR3 is built from 17 residues. DNA of the CDR3: TGTGCCAGCAGCTTGAGTCCGCCGGTCGTTTTTAATCAGCCCCAGCATTTT. Encoded protein: CASSLSPPVVFNQPQHF.

The chain joins TRBV12-3 or TRBV12-4 to TRBJ1-5, with D unresolved. There are 13 residues in the CDR3. Trimming removed 4 bases from V and 6 bases from J, with 10 bases in between. The CDR3 DNA reads TGTGCCAGCAGTTCCGGGGTCAGTCAGCCCCAGCATTTT. Residues: CASSSGVSQPQHF.

The gene calls are TRBV7-8 and TRBJ2-3; D perhaps matches TRBD1 (5 bases). The CDR3 covers 13 residues. Trimming shortened V by 1 base and J by 6 bases, and 8 bases separated the two germline ends. Germline V lookup: CDR1 SGHVS, CDR2 FQNEAQ. The CDR3: CASSLEGLDTQYF. In DNA, the CDR3 is TGTGCCAGCAGCTTAGAGGGGTTGGATACGCAGTATTTT.

This clonotype showed up just a few times. The chain recombines TRBV12-5 with TRBJ1-4; 7 nucleotides match TRBD1. Germline loops: CDR1 LGHNT, CDR2 FRNRAP. The CDR3 sequence is 17 residues long. The J segment lost 2 bases and the V segment lost 3 bases, leaving 9 bases of the junction unmatched. The CDR3 protein is CASGFLVGTETNEKLFF. CDR3 coding DNA: TGTGCTAGTGGTTTTCTTGTCGGGACAGAGACTAATGAAAAACTGTTTTTT. Full variable domain (rest looked up from reference TRBV12-5 and TRBJ1-4): DARVTQTPRHKVTEMGQEVTMRCQPILGHNTVFWYRQTMMQGLELLAYFRNRAPLDDSGMPKDRFSAEMPDATLATLKIQPSEPRDSAVYFCASGFLVGTETNEKLFFGSGTQLSVL.

The rearrangement uses TRBV24-1 and TRBJ2-5, with D perhaps TRBD1 (5 bases). The CDR3 covers 13 residues. Trimming removed 2 bases at V and 3 bases at J, with 6 bases between. Per the germline V gene, CDR1 is KGHDR and CDR2 is SFDVKD. CDR3 in DNA: TGTGCCACCAGTGATTCCAGGGAAGAGACCCAGTACTTC. Translation: CATSDSREETQYF.

The V gene is TRBV7-3, the J gene TRBJ2-2, with 7 bases aligning to TRBD1. Unmatched junction bases numbered 5, after V lost 4 bases and J lost 3 bases. This CDR3 region has 15 residues. Germline V gene data show CDR1 as SGHTA and CDR2 as FQGTGA. The CDR3 sequence: CASSYRQGHTGELFF. The DNA of the CDR3 is TGTGCCAGCAGCTACCGACAGGGTCACACCGGGGAGCTGTTTTTT.

This clonotype was detected a few times. The rearrangement links TRBV9 to TRBJ2-3; 11 bases are a match to TRBD2. The junction had 11 bases not matched to a gene; V was cut back by 3 bases and J by 2 bases. The germline V gene encodes CDR1 SGDLS and CDR2 YYNGEE. The CDR3 covers 18 residues. The CDR3 DNA reads TGTGCCAGCAGCGGACACCCGGGACTAGCGGATTACACAGATACGCAGTATTTT. As protein: CASSGHPGLADYTDTQYF.

This clonotype was seen only a few times. The rearrangement joins TRBV3-1 to TRBJ2-7; 9 nucleotides line up with TRBD1. Trimming at V came to 1 base and at J to 0 bases, leaving 4 bases not matched to a gene. CDR3 length: 16 amino acids. Germline lookup yields CDR1 LGHDT and CDR2 YNNKEL (reference sequence). This chain's CDR3 is CASSQVRGQGSYEQYF. The CDR3 nucleotides are TGTGCCAGCAGCCAAGTTCGGGGACAGGGCTCCTACGAGCAGTACTTC.

This sequence joins TRBV20-1 and TRBJ2-7; D gene unclear. V was pared by 3 bases and J by 5 bases, with 17 bases between. The CDR3 is 14 amino acids. Germline-derived CDR1 and CDR2 are DFQATT and SNEGSKA (reference sequence). The CDR3: CSASQWATGDEQYF. The CDR3 DNA is TGCAGTGCTAGCCAGTGGGCCACTGGGGACGAGCAGTACTTC.

The chain combines TRBV7-9 with TRBJ1-1; TRBD1 is a possible D gene (6 bases). CDR3 length equals 13 residues. V dropped 5 bases and J dropped 11 bases, with 18 bases sitting between them. Germline V lookup: CDR1 SEHNR, CDR2 FQNEAQ (reference sequence). The CDR3 sequence is CASSLGQWGLAFF. The CDR3 bases are TGTGCCAGCAGCCTAGGACAGTGGGGGTTGGCTTTCTTT.

Turning to this clonotype: Likely a read error: the CDR3 ends without its conserved phenylalanine or tryptophan. The chain couples TRBV4-1 to TRBJ2-4; D possibly corresponds to TRBD2 (5 bases). V was cut by 0 bases and J by 2 bases, with 20 bases left in between. The germline V gene has CDR1 MGHRA and CDR2 YSYEKL. There are 19 residues in the CDR3. CDR3 in amino acids: CASSQEAPEFRDSKNIQYS. For the CDR3, the DNA is TGCGCCAGCAGCCAAGAAGCACCGGAGTTTCGGGATTCCAAAAACATTCAGTACTCC.

The chain carries TRBV6-1 and TRBJ1-2, with a tentative D call TRBD1 (6 bases). This CDR3 is 14 amino acids long. CDR1 and CDR2 from the germline V gene are MNHNS and SASEGT. Trimming took off 6 bases at V and 8 bases at J, with 19 bases between the two ends. The CDR3 DNA reads as TGTGCCAGCAGCCCGACAGGAACTTACAGCGGCTACACCTTC. This sequence encodes CASSPTGTYSGYTF.

The sample holds many counts of this clonotype. The chain recombines TRBV29-1 with TRBJ2-5; D remains unclear. The CDR3 covers 12 residues. Germline CDR1 reads SQVTM; CDR2 reads ANQGSEA. V was shortened by 5 bases and J by 3 bases, with 10 bases between the two germline ends. CDR3 nucleotide sequence: TGCAGCGTTCTAACCGGAGAAGAGACCCAGTACTTC. This gives the protein CSVLTGEETQYF. The complete variable domain, with remaining parts taken from reference TRBV29-1 and TRBJ2-5, reads SAVISQKPSRDICQRGTSLTIQCQVDSQVTMMFWYRQQPGQSLTLIATANQGSEATYESGFVIDKFPISRPNLTFSTLTVSNMSPEDSSIYLCSVLTGEETQYFGPGTRLLVL.

This chain links TRBV2 with TRBJ2-7, with 7 bases that match TRBD2. V lost 4 bases to trimming and J lost 0 bases; unmatched junction nucleotides: 6. Germline CDR1 and CDR2: SNHLY and FYNNEI. The CDR3 covers 15 residues. CDR3 coding DNA: TGTGCCAGCAGTGTCTACAGCGGGAACTCCTACGAGCAGTACTTC. It codes for CASSVYSGNSYEQYF.

V gene TRBV20-1 combines with J gene TRBJ2-1; no firm D call. From germline, CDR1 is DFQATT and CDR2 SNEGSKA (reference sequence). The CDR3 runs to 16 residues. The ends were cut back, 0 bases at V and 0 bases at J, with 12 bases in the middle. The CDR3 nucleotides are TGCAGTGCTAGAGATCTGGCGGTGAGCTCCTACAATGAGCAGTTCTTC. This encodes CSARDLAVSSYNEQFF.

The chain joins TRBV5-1 to TRBJ2-1, with D possibly being TRBD1 (6 bases). This CDR3 has 17 amino acids. Trimming shortened V by 4 bases and J by 5 bases, and 22 bases separated the two germline ends. CDR1 is SGHRS, CDR2 YFSETQ, per germline. The CDR3 DNA reads as TGCGCCAGCAGCCGTTATACCGGGACATCAATAAACAATGAGCAGTTCTTC. This translates into CASSRYTGTSINNEQFF.

This chain joins TRBV12-3 or TRBV12-4 and TRBJ1-2; D is possibly TRBD1 (5 bases). The CDR3 length is 13 residues. V gave up 6 bases and J gave up 7 bases, with 15 bases separating them. CDR3 DNA: TGTGCCAGCAGCTTCCCCGGGGGAACTGGCTACACCTTC. Its translation: CASSFPGGTGYTF.

The chain employs TRBV12-3 or TRBV12-4 and TRBJ1-2; D might be TRBD1 (5 bases). This CDR3 comprises 13 residues. Trimming cost V 5 bases and J 5 bases, with 12 bases left between them. The CDR3 sequence: CASSPQGEYGYTF. The CDR3 DNA reads TGTGCCAGCAGTCCTCAAGGGGAATATGGCTACACCTTC.

The chain carries TRBV27 and TRBJ1-2, with D tentatively TRBD1 (6 bases). V lost 5 bases to trimming and J lost 4 bases, with 17 bases between them. This CDR3 is built from 15 residues. The germline CDR1 and CDR2 sequences are MNHEY and SMNVEV (reference sequence). The CDR3 coding sequence is TGTGCCAGCAGTCTAAGAGCGACAGGTGGCTATGGCTACACCTTC. Amino acid sequence: CASSLRATGGYGYTF.

The genes are TRBV10-3 and TRBJ1-3; 8 positions match TRBD1. Germline V gene sequence: CDR1 ENHRY, CDR2 SYGVKD. J lost 4 bases, V lost 9 bases, and 5 bases had no gene match. The length of the CDR3 is 13 residues. DNA of the CDR3: TGTGCCATACCGACAGGGGAAGGAAACACCATATATTTT. This codes for CAIPTGEGNTIYF.

The chain couples TRBV28 to TRBJ2-4; possible D gene TRBD1, 6 bases. V was pared by 7 bases and J by 0 bases, with 25 bases between. The CDR3 runs to 19 residues. Germline loops: CDR1 MDHEN, CDR2 SYDVKM. CDR3 nucleotides: TGTGCCAGCACAGCAAACCCCTTAAAAACAGGGATAGCCAAAAACATTCAGTACTTC. This translates into CASTANPLKTGIAKNIQYF.

This chain connects TRBV5-1 to TRBJ2-7, with D perhaps TRBD2 (6 bases). CDR1 and CDR2 (germline): SGHRS, YFSETQ. The germline V and J ends were trimmed by 6 bases and 4 bases, with 17 bases remaining between them. The CDR3 is made up of 14 amino acids. The CDR3 here is CASKEGGIPYEQYF. The DNA of the CDR3 is TGCGCCAGCAAAGAGGGCGGGATTCCTTACGAGCAGTACTTC.

This clonotype came up a few times. CDR3 protein: CASSEGGPGEQFF. CDR3 sequence (DNA): TGTGCCAGCAGTGAAGGAGGGCCCGGCGAGCAGTTCTTC. The J gene is TRBJ2-1, the V gene TRBV2; D is perhaps TRBD2 (5 bases). Trimming took 1 base from V and 10 from J, leaving 11 bases between them. This CDR3 has 13 residues. Germline V gene lookup returns CDR1 SNHLY and CDR2 FYNNEI.